This T cell receptor (beta chain) was observed in a study of TIL therapy for anti-PD-1-resistant metastatic lung cancer. Study at large: Median tumor PD-L1 proportion score was about 6%.

Time point of the sample: pre-treatment sample, taken before nivolumab and TIL therapy. Trimming removed 4 bases at V and 4 bases at J, with 10 bases between. Germline V lookup: CDR1 SNHLY, CDR2 FYNNEI. This CDR3 has 13 residues. The immunoSEQ assay was v3. Each library reached about 2 million read pairs, or roughly 5-6.5 million at deep level. Only in-frame clones appear in the TCRdb table, and some are missing; sequencing was by immunoSEQ multiplex PCR. This repertoire shows about 57,000 clones, roughly 85% found once; its top ten account for 4% to 6%. The source of this sequence is a woman between 30 and 80 years old with non-small cell lung cancer. The material sequenced was blood, taken at baseline. This rearrangement joins TRBV2 to TRBJ2-5; no reliable D call. This CDR3 is CASSVLESETQYF. CDR3 in DNA: TGTGCCAGCAGTGTTCTGGAGTCAGAGACCCAGTACTTC.